The source of this T cell receptor beta chain is a study of T cell repertoires in cytomegalovirus infection. At the level of the study: It was the public TCR beta signatures that indicated both CMV infection and matching HLA type.

Findings and caveats of the study: Cumulative public TCR beta family frequency identified CMV carriers with the relevant HLA. Across the ex vivo response, the dominant clonotypes were HLA-C-restricted CMV-specific TCR beta clonotypes.

MiXCR, applied by TCRdb to the reads, yields one record per CDR3 protein. This sample has about 570,000 distinct CDR3 sequences, with under 45% found just once. Concerning this clonotype: The antigen is undetermined.

V lost 0 bases to trimming and J lost 0 bases, with 12 bases between them. CDR3 length equals 17 residues. Germline V gene data show CDR1 as SGHKS and CDR2 as YYEKEE (reference sequence). The specimen was cultured PBMCs, collected from culture after CMV antigen stimulation. This receptor was identified in a human donor in good health (CMV status not recorded). Some clones in this sample may be carry-over from other donors' samples. J is TRBJ2-2 and V is TRBV5-5, with D maybe TRBD2 (7 bases). CDR3 in amino acids: CASSLGRGGTNTGELFF. The DNA of the CDR3 is TGTGCCAGCAGCTTGGGAAGGGGGGGCACGAACACCGGGGAGCTGTTTTTT.